This TCR beta chain came from a study of T cell repertoires in cytomegalovirus infection. As for the study in general: Public TCR beta signatures marked donors with CMV infection and the matching HLA. Study-level points and caveats: HLA-C-restricted CMV clonotypes gave the most frequent clonotype in two of eight donors. Carriers of CMV plus the relevant HLA were identified by cumulative public TCR beta family frequency.

TCRdb re-called the reads through MiXCR, storing one row per CDR3 protein. The table has roughly 200,000 distinct CDR3 sequences, roughly 9% seen once. This clonotype was detected only a few times. The antigen is unknown. In germline, CDR1 is MNHEY, CDR2 SMNVEV (reference sequence). V lost 1 base, J lost 2 bases, and 15 bases lay in between. This CDR3 comprises 17 residues. The chain employs TRBV27 and TRBJ1-5; D perhaps matches TRBD1 (5 bases). The sequencing sample was made of PBMCs. This receptor was obtained from a human donor in good health (CMV status not recorded). Some clones in this sample may be carry-over from other donors' samples. The CDR3 DNA sequence: TGTGCCAGCAGTTTATTGGGGGGGGTCGTGGGCAATCAGCCCCAGCATTTT. This encodes CASSLLGGVVGNQPQHF.